This T cell receptor (beta chain) appears in the sequencing data of a study of blood T cell repertoires in COVID-19. The wider study: Acute and convalescent COVID-19 samples came from the United States, Italy and Spain. Nucleic acid was either cDNA or gDNA, and it came from T cells, B-cell-depleted T cells, or PBMCs.

Per the germline V gene, CDR1 is LGHDT and CDR2 is YNNKEL (reference sequence). V lost 0 bases and J 6 bases, leaving 24 bases between the germline ends. The CDR3 sequence is 19 residues long. How the authors handled the data: Amplification of reference gene primers was used by the study to estimate nucleated cell counts. Produced via immunoSEQ multiplex PCR; TCRdb's table is partial and in-frame only. From that table come the V and J calls and clone size; the DNA was used to work out D and trimming. The sample consists of about 50,000 clones, roughly four fifths of them appearing once. The receptor comes from a woman aged 60-75 years with acute or convalescent COVID-19. V usage is TRBV3-1 (or the pseudogene TRBV3-2) and J usage is TRBJ2-1, with a possible D match to TRBD2 (5 bases). The sequenced sample consisted of peripheral blood. CDR3 nucleotide sequence: TGTGCCAGCAGCCAAGATATTAAAGGGAGTGGGCTAGACCTCAATGAGCAGTTCTTC. Translated: CASSQDIKGSGLDLNEQFF.